This T cell receptor (beta chain) is from a study of blood T cell repertoires in COVID-19. Per germline, CDR1 LNHDA and CDR2 SQIVND (reference sequence). J was trimmed by 3 bases and V by 4 bases; bases with no gene match: 4. The CDR3 has 14 residues. Produced via immunoSEQ multiplex PCR; TCRdb's table is partial and in-frame only. Of roughly 500,000 clones in the sample, approximately 88% were seen once. This clonotype was sampled from a woman aged 40 to 55 who had recovered from COVID-19. Sequencing used PBMCs or T cells enriched from blood (not recorded which). V usage is TRBV19 and J usage is TRBJ1-2; 8 bases fit TRBD1. CDR3 in DNA: TGTGCCAGTAGTAAGGACAGGGCATACTATGGCTACACCTTC. Protein: CASSKDRAYYGYTF.